This T cell receptor (beta chain) came from a study of cytomegalovirus exposure and HLA in healthy donors. Study conclusions and caveats: Relative to equally common others, HLA-associated TCR beta chains showed greater clonal expansion in a later analysis. An observed cluster of highly shared sequence variants was recorded as a likely sequencing artifact. HLA alleles showed associations with some 17,000 TCR beta sequences in a later analysis, at a 0.05 false discovery rate. In the analysis, some V segments, TRBV6-2 and TRBV6-3 included, were excluded as indistinguishable.

Points on this clone: The antigen remains unidentified.

Germline CDR1 and CDR2: SGHDN and FVKESK. CDR3 size: 15 residues. Trimming removed 5 bases from V and 2 bases from J; junction bases left unmatched: 5. The primer mix had 60 Vbeta and 13 Jbeta primers. Generated by immunoSEQ multiplex PCR, the TCRdb table keeps only in-frame clones and is missing some. The table shows approximately 97,000 clones, with roughly four fifths occurring only once. The V call is TRBV14, the J call TRBJ2-3; TRBD1 matches 9 bases. The clonotype originates from a man aged 40-55 years in good health and CMV-seronegative. The sample was PBMCs. The CDR3 is CASSADRGSTDTQYF. The CDR3 nucleotides read TGTGCCAGCAGCGCCGACAGGGGGTCCACAGATACGCAGTATTTT.